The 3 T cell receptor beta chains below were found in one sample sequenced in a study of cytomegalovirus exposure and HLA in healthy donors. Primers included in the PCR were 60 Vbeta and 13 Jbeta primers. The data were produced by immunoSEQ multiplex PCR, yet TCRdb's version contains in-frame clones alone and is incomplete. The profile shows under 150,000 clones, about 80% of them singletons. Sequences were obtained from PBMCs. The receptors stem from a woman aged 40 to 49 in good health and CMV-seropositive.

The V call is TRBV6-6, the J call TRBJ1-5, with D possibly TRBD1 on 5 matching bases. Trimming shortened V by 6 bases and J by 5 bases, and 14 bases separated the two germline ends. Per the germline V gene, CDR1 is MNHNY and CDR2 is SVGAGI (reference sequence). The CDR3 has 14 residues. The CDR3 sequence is CASSPPQVDQPQHF. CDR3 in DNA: TGTGCCAGCAGCCCCCCACAGGTTGATCAGCCCCAGCATTTT.

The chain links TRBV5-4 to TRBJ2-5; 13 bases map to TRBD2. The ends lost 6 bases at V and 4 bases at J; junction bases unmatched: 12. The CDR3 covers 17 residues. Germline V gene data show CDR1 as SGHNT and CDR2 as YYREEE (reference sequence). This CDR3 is CASTPGLAGTSGETQYF. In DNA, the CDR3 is TGTGCCAGCACCCCGGGACTAGCGGGAACGAGTGGAGAGACCCAGTACTTC.

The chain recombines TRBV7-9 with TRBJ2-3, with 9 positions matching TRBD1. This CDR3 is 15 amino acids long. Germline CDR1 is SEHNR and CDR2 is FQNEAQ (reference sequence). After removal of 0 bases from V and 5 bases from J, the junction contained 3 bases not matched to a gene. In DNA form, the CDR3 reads TGTGCCAGCAGCTTAGCGGGACAGGGAAAAGATACGCAGTATTTT. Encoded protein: CASSLAGQGKDTQYF.